These 22 T cell receptor beta chains originate from one sample sequenced in a study of cytomegalovirus exposure and HLA in healthy donors. The data were produced by immunoSEQ multiplex PCR, yet TCRdb's version contains in-frame clones alone and is incomplete. The sample has around 240,000 clones, 90% seen once. Sequencing used PBMCs. The receptors were gathered from a woman younger than 35 in good health and CMV-seronegative.

This sequence joins TRBV5-1 and TRBJ2-5, with TRBD2 matching 11 bases. The J segment lost 5 bases and the V segment lost 3 bases, leaving 6 bases of the junction unmatched. Looked up from germline, CDR1 is SGHRS and CDR2 is YFSETQ. This CDR3 contains 15 residues. This chain's CDR3 is CASSSPGLAAETQYF. Here the CDR3 DNA reads TGCGCCAGCAGCTCGCCGGGACTAGCGGCTGAGACCCAGTACTTC.

The chain uses TRBV5-6 and TRBJ2-7; a possible D gene is TRBD1 (6 bases). Trimming left V 1 base short and J 2 bases short, with 19 bases between. The germline gives CDR1 SGHDT, CDR2 YYEEEE. The CDR3 runs 17 residues. CDR3 in DNA: TGTGCCAGCAGCTTGAGGGTTGTCGCAGGGGCGCCCTACGAGCAGTACGTC. It translates to CASSLRVVAGAPYEQYV.

The rearrangement links TRBV7-8 to TRBJ1-2; D gene uncertain. Between the trimmed V and J ends, which lost 5 bases and 14 bases, there was a span of 24 bases. The germline V gene has CDR1 SGHVS and CDR2 FQNEAQ. This CDR3 region has 14 residues. CDR3: CASSRGPQTPAGTF. The CDR3 nucleotides are TGTGCCAGCAGCCGGGGTCCCCAAACACCGGCGGGGACCTTC.

V usage is TRBV7-3 and J usage is TRBJ2-2; D may be TRBD1 (6 bases). The CDR3 runs to 18 residues. CDR1 SGHTA and CDR2 FQGTGA come from the germline V gene. The V gene lost 1 base and the J gene lost 5 bases, with 20 bases spanning the gap. As DNA, the CDR3 is TGTGCCAGCAGCTTAAGGGACACGTGGAAGGGTAAGACCGGGGAGCTGTTTTTT. Translating it yields CASSLRDTWKGKTGELFF.

The V call is TRBV5-1, the J call TRBJ1-5, with D possibly TRBD1 on 5 matching bases. Germline lookup yields CDR1 SGHRS and CDR2 YFSETQ. The CDR3 extends over 15 amino acids. V lost 5 bases and J 0 bases, leaving 12 bases between the germline ends. The CDR3 bases are TGCGCCAGCAGTATCGACAGCGATAGCAATCAGCCCCAGCATTTT. This translates into CASSIDSDSNQPQHF.

J is TRBJ1-5 and V is TRBV2, with a possible D match to TRBD1 (5 bases). The length of the CDR3 is 15 residues. Germline V gene data show CDR1 as SNHLY and CDR2 as FYNNEI. V was clipped by 7 bases and J by 0 bases, with 13 bases between them. CDR3 DNA sequence: TGTGCCAGCAAGTTCGACAGTTCTAGCAATCAGCCCCAGCATTTT. Residues: CASKFDSSSNQPQHF. The whole variable domain, filled in from reference TRBV2 and TRBJ1-5, reads EPEVTQTPSHQVTQMGQEVILRCVPISNHLYFYWYRQILGQKVEFLVSFYNNEISEKSEIFDDQFSVERPDGSNFTLKIRSTKLEDSAMYFCASKFDSSSNQPQHFGDGTRLSIL.

V gene TRBV5-1 combines with J gene TRBJ1-2; possibly TRBD1 for D (5 bases). V was trimmed by 5 bases and J by 5 bases, leaving 13 bases between them. Germline lookup yields CDR1 SGHRS and CDR2 YFSETQ. This CDR3 is 13 amino acids long. The CDR3 spells CASRANGAYGYTF. CDR3 sequence (DNA): TGCGCCAGCAGGGCTAATGGGGCATATGGCTACACCTTC.

The CDR3 spells CASSPTGSYEQYF. In DNA form, the CDR3 reads TGTGCCAGCAGCCCGACAGGGTCCTACGAGCAGTACTTC. J is TRBJ2-7 and V is TRBV27; 7 bases agree with TRBD1. Germline CDR1 reads MNHEY; CDR2 reads SMNVEV (reference sequence). V was pared by 6 bases and J by 1 base, with 3 bases of the junction left unmatched. The CDR3 loop spans 13 amino acids.

This clone was recorded only once. CDR3 sequence reads: CASSLVGAGSEAFF. The CDR3 DNA follows: TGCGCCAGCAGCTTGGTGGGGGCAGGTTCGGAAGCTTTCTTT. The chain joins TRBV5-1 to TRBJ1-1; the D gene is possibly TRBD1 (6 bases). The length of the CDR3 is 14 residues. The germline V and J ends were trimmed by 0 bases and 8 bases, with 14 bases remaining between them. The V gene's germline CDR1 is SGHRS and CDR2 YFSETQ.

This sequence joins TRBV10-3 and TRBJ2-1; tentatively, D is TRBD1 (6 bases). V lost 9 bases and J lost 9, with 12 bases in between. The CDR3 covers 11 residues. The germline V gene encodes CDR1 ENHRY and CDR2 SYGVKD. The CDR3, as DNA: TGTGCCATACTTACAGGGAGTGAGCAGTTCTTC. As protein: CAILTGSEQFF.

The chain uses TRBV27 and TRBJ1-5; 7 bases line up with TRBD1. The V segment lost 6 bases and the J segment 6 bases; nucleotides outside the gene matches: 17. This CDR3 spans 17 amino acids. The germline V gene encodes CDR1 MNHEY and CDR2 SMNVEV (reference sequence). In DNA, the CDR3 is TGTGCCAGCAGGGCAAAAACCAGACAGGGATGGGGTCAGCCCCAGCATTTT. Its translation: CASRAKTRQGWGQPQHF.

The gene calls are TRBV7-6 and TRBJ2-7; 11 nucleotides line up with TRBD1. This CDR3 spans 15 amino acids. Germline trimming cut 0 bases from V and 4 bases from J; bases unmatched to any gene: 2. Germline V gene data show CDR1 as SGHVS and CDR2 as FNYEAQ. The CDR3 protein is CASSLAGQGDYEQYF. The CDR3 bases are TGTGCCAGCAGCTTAGCGGGACAGGGGGATTACGAGCAGTACTTC. Full variable domain (outside the CDR3, taken from reference TRBV7-6 and TRBJ2-7): GAGVSQSPRYKVTKRGQDVALRCDPISGHVSLYWYRQALGQGPEFLTYFNYEAQQDKSGLPNDRFSAERPEGSISTLTIQRTEQRDSAMYRCASSLAGQGDYEQYFGPGTRLTVT.

The genes are TRBV5-5 and TRBJ1-2, with D possibly matching TRBD1 (5 bases). The CDR3 has 13 amino acids. Germline V lookup: CDR1 SGHKS, CDR2 YYEKEE (reference sequence). Trimming cost V 1 base and J 5 bases, with 9 bases left between them. The DNA of the CDR3 is TGTGCCAGCAGCTTGCAACAGGTTTATGGCTACACCTTC. It codes for CASSLQQVYGYTF.

The V and J genes are TRBV7-7 and TRBJ2-3; TRBD2 aligns across 8 bases. Germline-derived CDR1 and CDR2 are SSHAT and FNYEAQ (reference sequence). V lost 2 bases, J lost 2 bases, and 3 bases stayed unmatched. The CDR3 length is 15 residues. CDR3 nucleotide sequence: TGTGCCAGCAGCTTAACACTAGCGGCCACAGATACGCAGTATTTT. Translated: CASSLTLAATDTQYF.

The chain joins TRBV10-3 to TRBJ1-2, with 9 bases that match TRBD1. Germline trimming cut 5 bases from V and 2 bases from J; bases unmatched to any gene: 3. The CDR3 is made up of 14 amino acids. Germline lookup yields CDR1 ENHRY and CDR2 SYGVKD. In nucleotides, the CDR3 is TGTGCCATCAGTCCCGGGACAGGGAACTATGGCTACACCTTC. The encoded protein is CAISPGTGNYGYTF.

This chain joins TRBV1 and TRBJ1-5. TRBV1 is a recognized pseudogene. This CDR3 has 20 residues. The CDR3 region is CTSSQDHSTRTGSRNQPQHF. CDR3 sequence (DNA): TGCACCAGCAGCCAAGATCACTCCACTCGAACCGGGTCCAGAAATCAGCCCCAGCATTTT.

The chain links TRBV6-1 to TRBJ2-7; 8 bases align to TRBD1. Unmatched junction bases numbered 12, after V lost 3 bases and J lost 5 bases. The CDR3 is made up of 16 amino acids. Germline V CDR1 and CDR2: MNHNS, SASEGT. For the CDR3, the DNA is TGTGCCAGCAGTGATAATCGGCAGGGGGCCACCCACGAGCAGTACGTC. It specifies CASSDNRQGATHEQYV.

The chain employs TRBV10-1 and TRBJ2-2; TRBD1 aligns across 9 bases. The germline V gene encodes CDR1 WNHNN and CDR2 SYGVQD (reference sequence). The V segment lost 10 bases and the J segment 7 bases; nucleotides outside the gene matches: 4. The CDR3 is 12 residues long. CDR3 sequence: CATQGAVGELFF. The CDR3 nucleotides read TGCGCCACACAGGGGGCTGTCGGGGAGCTGTTTTTT.

The V and J genes are TRBV5-4 and TRBJ2-3; possibly TRBD2 for D (5 bases). Trimming cost V 4 bases and J 0 bases, with 15 bases left between them. The CDR3 is 16 amino acids. Germline V CDR1 and CDR2: SGHNT, YYREEE (reference sequence). Here the CDR3 reads CASSHSGRVSTDTQYF. The CDR3 region has the DNA TGTGCCAGCAGCCACAGCGGTAGGGTGAGCACAGATACGCAGTATTTT. The whole variable domain, filled in from reference TRBV5-4 and TRBJ2-3, reads ETGVTQSPTHLIKTRGQQVTLRCSSQSGHNTVSWYQQALGQGPQFIFQYYREEENGRGNFPPRFSGLQFPNYSSELNVNALELDDSALYLCASSHSGRVSTDTQYFGPGTRLTVL.

This chain connects TRBV6-6 to TRBJ1-1, with 9 bases lining up with TRBD1. This CDR3 contains 15 residues. From germline, CDR1 is MNHNY and CDR2 SVGAGI (reference sequence). The J segment lost 5 bases and the V segment lost 4 bases, leaving 8 bases of the junction unmatched. The CDR3 reads CASSSRGQGWTEAFF. In DNA form, the CDR3 reads TGTGCCAGCAGTTCGAGGGGACAGGGATGGACTGAAGCTTTCTTT.

The chain joins TRBV13 to TRBJ2-1, with TRBD2 matching 7 bases. Trimming removed 0 bases from V and 7 bases from J; junction bases left unmatched: 9. Germline V lookup: CDR1 PRHDT, CDR2 FYEKMQ (reference sequence). This CDR3 comprises 16 residues. The CDR3 loop is CASSLGGGTSGNEQFF. CDR3 DNA sequence: TGTGCCAGCAGCTTAGGCGGGGGGACGTCTGGTAATGAGCAGTTCTTC.

The chain recombines TRBV2 with TRBJ2-5; maybe TRBD2 (5 bases). This CDR3 is built from 13 residues. With 6 bases removed from V and 2 bases from J, the gap between germline ends came to 10 bases. The germline V gene encodes CDR1 SNHLY and CDR2 FYNNEI. CDR3 sequence reads: CASRPGGQETQYF. The CDR3, as DNA: TGTGCCAGCAGACCGGGCGGGCAAGAGACCCAGTACTTC.